This T cell receptor (beta chain) originates from a study of identical twins (dated by TCRdb to about 2016). Context from the whole study: The study deep-sequenced TCR alpha and beta repertoires from monozygotic twins, unrelated adults of various ages and cord blood to test whether fetal clonotypes persist. Replicate twin experiments were performed at different times using different library preparation protocols to rule out contamination.

Results the study describes overall, beyond this receptor: Out-of-frame TCR alpha sequences shared between twins showed an excess of low generation-probability sequences compared with coincidental sharing between unrelated individuals. Abundant cord blood beta clonotypes carried fewer insertions; young adult naive repertoires showed a weaker similar trend, while memory repertoires showed none. In monozygotic twins, recombination models systematically underestimated out-of-frame TCR alpha sharing, but the models matched the sharing seen between unrelated individuals. Excess twin sharing in beta out-of-frame sequences was weaker because fewer shared sequences lowered the signal-to-noise ratio. Invariant T cells such as MAIT and iNKT could partly confound zero-insertion analyses, although diverse VJ usage argued against such confounding for most clonotypes. Because the same donors could not be followed over many years, the conclusions depended on cross-sectional statistical analysis.

Libraries were built with 5' RACE. The reads were generated on an Illumina HiSeq 2000. Template switching introduced a universal primer binding site; the final cDNA contained a unique molecular identifier, enabling accurate counting of TCR cDNA molecules. Specific primers in the conserved constant-segment region were used to synthesize first-strand cDNA for the TCR alpha and beta chains. Each cDNA library was double barcoded, with a SMART-Mk sample barcode plus Illumina barcodes, to control for contamination. TruSeq adapter sequences, together with Illumina sample barcodes, were added in two successive PCR steps. The Illumina HiSeq platform was used with custom primers to sequence TCR alpha and beta cDNA libraries. The study's processing was this. Raw reads were processed with MiGEC to extract unique molecular identifiers, and MiXCR was used to determine CDR3 positions. Recombination models were inferred per individual with the repgenHMM and IGoR tools using an EM algorithm. The tcR package in R was used for shared clonotype analysis, with sharing normalized by the product of cloneset sizes. Out-of-frame nonproductive sequences were analyzed to study raw recombination free of thymic and clonal selection effects. Through fastp at Q25 and MiXCR, TCRdb rebuilt clones from the public reads, retaining in-frame beta chains. Each record represents a unique CDR3 protein, reported with the most common genes and DNA among its rows. TCRdb, rather than the study authors, made the V and J calls. In all, the sample holds under 250,000 distinct CDR3 sequences, and about an eighth of those were seen once. The top ten constitute roughly 3.7% of the sample.

Every donor in the study was a healthy Caucasian. The twin cohort consisted of three pairs of female monozygotic twins, all aged roughly 18 to 30 years. Using Miltenyi CD45RO+ enrichment and human naive T-cell isolation kits, memory (CD45RO+) and naive T cells were isolated from PBMC. As encoded in the germline V gene, CDR1 is SGDLS while CDR2 is YYNGEE. V is cut by 0 bases and J by 7 bases, and the space between the germline ends is 13 bases. The CDR3 has 15 amino acids, counting the end cysteine and phenylalanine. CDR3 DNA only is kept here, 45 bases in frame from base 1. A note on this clonotype: The clone's antigen remains unknown. Base-call qualities are not available, and no considerably larger clone is one nucleotide away.

This sample also appeared in a second study, on yellow fever vaccine responses in identical twins. As the second publication notes: According to the authors, the vaccine-induced T cell response in identical twins seemed to be partly convergent and partly specific to each individual. The study precisely tracked vaccine-responding T cell clones in identical twins.

Sequencing was performed on memory (CD45RO+) T cells sorted from blood. The cell subset or site label on this specimen signifies: CD45RO+ enriched T cells. The chain uses TRBV9 and TRBJ2-2, with the D gene not clear enough to name. The sequence came from a woman aged 18-29 years in good health. The nucleotide sequence is TGTGCCAGCAGCGTAGATGGGGTTGGTGGCGGGGAGCTGTTTTTT. Its protein is CASSVDGVGGGELFF.